Here is one T cell receptor (beta chain) with its context. These data originate in a study of blood T cell repertoires in COVID-19. About the research overall: There were acute and convalescent COVID-19 samples, and they came from the United States, Italy and Spain.

The data were produced by immunoSEQ multiplex PCR, yet TCRdb's version contains in-frame clones alone and is incomplete. The table has some 270,000 clones, 75% to 90% seen once. V dropped 10 bases and J dropped 3 bases, with 17 bases sitting between them. This CDR3 contains 14 residues. The V gene's germline CDR1 is LNHDA and CDR2 SQIVND (reference sequence). This clonotype was sampled from a woman aged 40-49 years who had recovered from COVID-19. Material: PBMCs or T cells enriched from blood (not recorded which). The chain links TRBV19 to TRBJ2-3, with D perhaps TRBD2 (6 bases). This CDR3 is CATAGGVWTDTQYF. As DNA, the CDR3 is TGTGCCACTGCGGGCGGGGTTTGGACAGATACGCAGTATTTT.